A selection of T cell receptor beta chains follows, all from one sample in a study of cytotoxic CD8 clonotypes in ibrutinib-treated CLL. TCRdb keeps only in-frame clones here, not all; method: immunoSEQ multiplex PCR. The repertoire holds approximately 190,000 clones, just over 70% seen once, with 5.5% to 7% in the top ten. Sequencing was performed on PBMCs, taken after 12 months of ibrutinib treatment. These receptors were collected from a human donor with chronic lymphocytic leukemia. The CDR3 runs from the conserved cysteine through the conserved F or W. The order of the fields is V gene, D gene, J gene, clone size, CDR3 DNA, CDR3 protein. A D gene is named only where the DNA matches it firmly. Clone size is stated in some rows and not others, as once, few, many or a class when expanded.

TRBV15	-	TRBJ2-4	-	TGTGCCACCAGCAGAGATTGGGGCAGGGGCCCCCGTCAGTACTTC	CATSRDWGRGPRQYF
TRBV19	-	TRBJ1-5	-	TGTGCCAGTAGTGATTATCGCCGAGATCAGCCCCAGCATTTT	CASSDYRRDQPQHF
TRBV19	TRBD2	TRBJ2-3	-	TGTGCCAGTGGGAGGGACTTCTCAGATACGCAGTATTTT	CASGRDFSDTQYF
TRBV2	TRBD1	TRBJ1-2	few	TGTGCCAGCAGTCGGGACAGGGAACTGGTCTATGGCTACACCTTC	CASSRDRELVYGYTF
TRBV15	-	TRBJ1-5	few	TGTGCCACCAGCAGAGATCGAAGGGGAAGGAGTCAGCCCCAGCATTTT	CATSRDRRGRSQPQHF
TRBV18	-	TRBJ1-2	-	TGTGCCAGCTCACCACCCGGGACCCTCTCAAGATATGGCTACACCTTC	CASSPPGTLSRYGYTF
TRBV18	-	TRBJ2-1	-	TGTGCCAGCTCCTGGGAGTTAAATGAGCAGTTCTTC	CASSWELNEQFF
TRBV5-1	TRBD1	TRBJ1-2	-	TGCGCCAGCAGAATATCCGGGACAGGCCATGGCTACACCTTC	CASRISGTGHGYTF
TRBV14	-	TRBJ1-2	once	TGTGCCAGCAGCCAAGACGCAGGGTGGATCGGTGGCTACACCTTC	CASSQDAGWIGGYTF
TRBV6-5	TRBD2	TRBJ2-7	-	TGTGCCAGCAGTTACCTTATGAGGACTAGACGATCCGAGCAGTACTTC	CASSYLMRTRRSEQYF
TRBV2	TRBD1	TRBJ2-7	-	TGTGCCAGCAGACGCCGGGACAGCACCTCAAGGGAGCAGTACTTC	CASRRRDSTSREQYF
TRBV7-2	TRBD1	TRBJ1-1	once	TGTGCCAGCAGCGAACAGGGGCTGGGTGACACTGAAGCTTTCTTT	CASSEQGLGDTEAFF
TRBV6-5	-	TRBJ1-4	once	TGTGCCAGCAGTTACGGACAGCTAAATGAAAAACTGTTTTTT	CASSYGQLNEKLFF
TRBV27	-	TRBJ2-1	-	TGTGCCAGCAGTGGCGCGGGATCTGGGGGGAATGAGCAGTTCTTC	CASSGAGSGGNEQFF
TRBV4-1	TRBD2	TRBJ2-1	-	TGCGCCAGCAGCCAAGGGGAAGCGGGGGGCTACAATGAGCAGTTCTTC	CASSQGEAGGYNEQFF
TRBV30	-	TRBJ2-7	few	TGTGCCTGGACCCAGAATCCCTCCGACGAGCAGTACTTC	CAWTQNPSDEQYF
TRBV5-5	TRBD1	TRBJ2-1	-	TGTGCCAGCAGCCGCAGACAGGGGGTTGAGAATGAGCAGTTCTTC	CASSRRQGVENEQFF